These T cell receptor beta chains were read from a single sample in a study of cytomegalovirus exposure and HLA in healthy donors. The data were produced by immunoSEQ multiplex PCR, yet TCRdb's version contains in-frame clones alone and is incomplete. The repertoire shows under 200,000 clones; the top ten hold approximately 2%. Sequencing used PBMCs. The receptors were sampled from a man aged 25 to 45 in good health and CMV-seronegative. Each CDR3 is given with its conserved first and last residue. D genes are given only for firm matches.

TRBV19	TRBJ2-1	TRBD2	CASSTRTSGEHEQFF	TGTGCCAGTAGTACCCGGACTAGCGGCGAACATGAGCAGTTCTTC
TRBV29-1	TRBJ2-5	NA	CSVRMSGPETQYF	TGCAGCGTTCGGATGTCGGGTCCAGAGACCCAGTACTTC
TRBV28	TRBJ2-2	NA	CASSLGGGNGELFF	TGTGCCAGCAGTTTAGGGGGAGGCAACGGGGAGCTGTTTTTT
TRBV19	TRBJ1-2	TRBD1	CASSPDRGLGGYTF	TGTGCCAGTAGTCCGGACAGGGGGTTAGGTGGCTACACCTTC
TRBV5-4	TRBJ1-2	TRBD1	CASSWDRDLTF	TGTGCCAGCAGCTGGGACAGGGATCTTACCTTC
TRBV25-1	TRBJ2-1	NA	CASSASGPRDNEQFF	TGTGCCAGCAGTGCAAGCGGGCCACGGGACAATGAGCAGTTCTTC
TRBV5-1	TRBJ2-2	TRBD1	CASSLIPGGQGAYTGELFF	TGCGCCAGCAGCTTGATCCCTGGGGGACAGGGGGCGTACACCGGGGAGCTGTTTTTT
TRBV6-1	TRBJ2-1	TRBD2	CASNIAGVSYNEQFF	TGTGCCAGCAATATAGCGGGAGTCTCCTACAATGAGCAGTTCTTC
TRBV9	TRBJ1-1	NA	CASSVVRETEAFF	TGTGCCAGCAGCGTAGTTCGGGAAACTGAAGCTTTCTTT
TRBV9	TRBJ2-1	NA	CASSVGSGKQFF	TGTGCCAGCAGCGTAGGGAGCGGTAAGCAGTTCTTC
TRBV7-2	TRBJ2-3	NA	CASKTDMSTDTQYF	TGTGCCAGCAAGACTGATATGAGCACAGATACGCAGTATTTT
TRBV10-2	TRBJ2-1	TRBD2	CASRLTSGSYNEQFF	TGCGCCAGCAGGCTAACTAGCGGGAGTTACAATGAGCAGTTCTTC
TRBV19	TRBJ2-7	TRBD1	CASSARDRATYEQYF	TGTGCCAGTAGTGCCCGGGACAGGGCCACCTACGAGCAGTACTTC
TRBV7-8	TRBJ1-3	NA	CASSLGDGHGGWRGSGNTIYF	TGTGCCAGCAGCTTAGGCGATGGGCATGGGGGTTGGAGGGGCTCTGGAAACACCATATATTTT
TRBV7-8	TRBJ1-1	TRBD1	CASSSTGGVWNTEAFF	TGTGCCAGCAGCTCCACAGGGGGCGTCTGGAACACTGAAGCTTTCTTT
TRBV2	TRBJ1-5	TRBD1	CASSLRGQGNQPQHF	TGTGCCAGCAGTCTTCGGGGACAGGGAAATCAGCCCCAGCATTTT
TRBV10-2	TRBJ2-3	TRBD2	CASSASGRTDTQYF	TGCGCCAGCAGTGCTAGCGGTCGCACAGATACGCAGTATTTT
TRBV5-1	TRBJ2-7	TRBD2	CASSLGGLAGGPSYEQYF	TGCGCCAGCAGCTTGGGCGGACTAGCGGGAGGCCCCTCCTACGAGCAGTACTTC
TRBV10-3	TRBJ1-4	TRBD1	CAISVNRGSNEKLFF	TGTGCCATCAGTGTCAACAGGGGTTCCAATGAAAAACTGTTTTTT
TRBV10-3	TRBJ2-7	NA	CAISGRLGLSYEQYF	TGTGCCATCAGTGGCCGACTAGGATTGTCCTACGAGCAGTACTTC
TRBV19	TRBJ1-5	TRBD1	CASSKSGTGVGSNQPQHF	TGTGCCAGTAGTAAAAGCGGGACAGGGGTGGGTAGCAATCAGCCCCAGCATTTT
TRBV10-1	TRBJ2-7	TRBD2	CASSESGLAARPEQYF	TGCGCCAGCAGTGAGTCAGGACTAGCGGCTCGTCCCGAGCAGTACTTC
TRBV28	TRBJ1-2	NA	CASSLPNRGAERHGYTF	TGTGCCAGCAGTCTCCCCAACCGGGGGGCCGAGAGACATGGCTACACCTTC
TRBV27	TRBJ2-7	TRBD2	CASSLWTRPGIDEQYF	TGTGCCAGCAGTTTATGGACTAGACCAGGCATCGACGAGCAGTACTTC
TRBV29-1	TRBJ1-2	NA	CSVVTNAAWPSYTF	TGCAGCGTTGTCACAAACGCCGCCTGGCCCAGCTACACCTTC
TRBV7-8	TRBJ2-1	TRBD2	CASNQQGGVLAGVDEQFF	TGTGCCAGCAACCAACAGGGAGGGGTTCTAGCGGGGGTCGATGAGCAGTTCTTC
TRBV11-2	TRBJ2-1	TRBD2	CASSLDLGLAGQLNEQFF	TGTGCCAGCAGCTTAGATCTGGGACTAGCGGGACAACTAAATGAGCAGTTCTTC
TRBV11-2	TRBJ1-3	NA	CASSLSPTPAGTIYF	TGTGCCAGCAGCTTAAGCCCGACTCCAGCAGGGACCATATATTTT
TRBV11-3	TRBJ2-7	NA	CASSSTDGSYEQYF	TGTGCCAGCAGCTCAACGGACGGGAGCTACGAGCAGTACTTC
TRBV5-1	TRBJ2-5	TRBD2	CASSGRLAGGQETQYF	TGCGCCAGCAGCGGAAGACTAGCGGGAGGGCAAGAGACCCAGTACTTC
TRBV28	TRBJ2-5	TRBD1	CASRQGWAETQYF	TGTGCCAGCAGACAGGGGTGGGCCGAGACCCAGTACTTC